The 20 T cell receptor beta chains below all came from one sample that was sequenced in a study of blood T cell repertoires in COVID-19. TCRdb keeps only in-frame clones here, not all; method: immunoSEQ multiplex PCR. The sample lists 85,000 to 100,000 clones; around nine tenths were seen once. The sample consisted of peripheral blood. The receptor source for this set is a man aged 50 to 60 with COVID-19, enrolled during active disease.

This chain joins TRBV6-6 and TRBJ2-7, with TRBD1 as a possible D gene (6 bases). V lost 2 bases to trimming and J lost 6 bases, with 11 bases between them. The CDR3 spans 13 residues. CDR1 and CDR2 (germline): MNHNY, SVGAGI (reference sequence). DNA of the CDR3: TGTGCCAGCAGTTACGGGGCACAGGGCGAGCAGTACTTC. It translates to CASSYGAQGEQYF.

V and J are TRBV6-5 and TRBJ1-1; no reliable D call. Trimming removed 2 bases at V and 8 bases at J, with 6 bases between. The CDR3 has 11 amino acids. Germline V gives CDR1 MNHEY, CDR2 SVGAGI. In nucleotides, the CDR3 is TGTGCCAGCAGTTACCCGGGGGAAGCTTTCTTT. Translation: CASSYPGEAFF.

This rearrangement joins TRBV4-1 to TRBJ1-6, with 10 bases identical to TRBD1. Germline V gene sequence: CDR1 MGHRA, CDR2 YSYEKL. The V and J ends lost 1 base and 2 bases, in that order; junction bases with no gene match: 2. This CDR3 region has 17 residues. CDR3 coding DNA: TGCGCCAGCAGCCAAGGGACAGGGGGAACCTATAATTCACCCCTCCACTTT. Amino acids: CASSQGTGGTYNSPLHF.

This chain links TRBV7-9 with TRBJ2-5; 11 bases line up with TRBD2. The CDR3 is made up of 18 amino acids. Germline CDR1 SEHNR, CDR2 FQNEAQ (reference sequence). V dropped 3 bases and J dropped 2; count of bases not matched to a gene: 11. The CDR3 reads CASSFVWLAGGVQETQYF. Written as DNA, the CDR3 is TGTGCCAGCAGCTTTGTGTGGCTAGCGGGGGGTGTACAAGAGACCCAGTACTTC.

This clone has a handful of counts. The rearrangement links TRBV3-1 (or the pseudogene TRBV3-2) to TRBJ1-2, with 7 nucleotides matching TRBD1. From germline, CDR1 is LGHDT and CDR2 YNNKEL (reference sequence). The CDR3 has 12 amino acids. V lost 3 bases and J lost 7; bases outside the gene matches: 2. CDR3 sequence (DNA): TGTGCCAGCAGCCAGACAGGGAGTGGCTACACCTTC. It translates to CASSQTGSGYTF.

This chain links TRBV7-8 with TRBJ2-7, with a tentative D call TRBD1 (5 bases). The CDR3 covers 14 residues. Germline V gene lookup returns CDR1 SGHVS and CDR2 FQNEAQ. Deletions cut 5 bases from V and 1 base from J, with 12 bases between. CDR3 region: CASSIETGSYEQYF. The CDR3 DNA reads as TGTGCCAGCAGCATTGAAACAGGATCCTACGAGCAGTACTTC.

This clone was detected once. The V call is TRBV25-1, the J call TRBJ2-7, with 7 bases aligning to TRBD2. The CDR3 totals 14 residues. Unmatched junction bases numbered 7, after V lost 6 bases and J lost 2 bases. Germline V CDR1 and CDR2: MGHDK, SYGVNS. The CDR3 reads CASSLGGLPYEQYF. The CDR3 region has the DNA TGTGCCAGCAGCCTCGGGGGGTTGCCCTACGAGCAGTACTTC.

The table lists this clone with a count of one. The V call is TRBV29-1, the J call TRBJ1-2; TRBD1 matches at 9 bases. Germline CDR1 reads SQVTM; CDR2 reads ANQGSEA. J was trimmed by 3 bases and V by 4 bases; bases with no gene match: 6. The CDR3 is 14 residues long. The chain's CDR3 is CSVGVGTGYYGYTF. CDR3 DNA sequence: TGCAGCGTTGGGGTAGGGACAGGGTACTATGGCTACACCTTC.

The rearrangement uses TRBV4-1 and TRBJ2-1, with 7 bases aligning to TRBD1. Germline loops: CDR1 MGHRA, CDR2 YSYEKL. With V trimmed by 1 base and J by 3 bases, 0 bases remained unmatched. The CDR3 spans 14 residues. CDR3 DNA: TGCGCCAGCAGCCAAGGGACAGGCTACAATGAGCAGTTCTTC. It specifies CASSQGTGYNEQFF.

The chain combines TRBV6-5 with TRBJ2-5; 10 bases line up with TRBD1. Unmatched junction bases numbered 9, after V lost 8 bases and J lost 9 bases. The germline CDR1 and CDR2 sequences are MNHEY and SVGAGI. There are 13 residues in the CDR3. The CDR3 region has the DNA TGTGCCAGCGAGGGACAGGGGAGCGGGGCCCAGTACTTC. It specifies CASEGQGSGAQYF.

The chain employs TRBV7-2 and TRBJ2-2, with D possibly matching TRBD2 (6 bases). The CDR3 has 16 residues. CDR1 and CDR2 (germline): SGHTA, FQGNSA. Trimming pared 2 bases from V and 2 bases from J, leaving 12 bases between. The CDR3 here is CASSLNSGINTGELFF. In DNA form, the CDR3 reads TGTGCCAGCAGCTTAAATAGCGGAATTAACACCGGGGAGCTGTTTTTT.

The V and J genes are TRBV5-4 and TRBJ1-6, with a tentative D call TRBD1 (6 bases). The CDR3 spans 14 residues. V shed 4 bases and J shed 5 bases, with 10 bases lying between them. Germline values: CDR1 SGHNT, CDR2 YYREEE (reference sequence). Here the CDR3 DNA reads TGTGCCAGCAGCATGGACAGAGATAATTCACCCCTCCACTTT. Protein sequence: CASSMDRDNSPLHF.

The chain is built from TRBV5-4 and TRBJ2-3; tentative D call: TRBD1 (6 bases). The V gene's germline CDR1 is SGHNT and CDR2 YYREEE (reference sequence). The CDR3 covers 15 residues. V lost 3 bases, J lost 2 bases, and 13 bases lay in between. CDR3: CASSSGQPTTDTQYF. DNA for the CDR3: TGTGCCAGCAGCTCCGGACAGCCTACCACAGATACGCAGTATTTT.

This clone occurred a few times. The CDR3 region has the DNA TGTGCCAGTGCTGTAGGGGACAGGGGACTCTATGGCTACACCTTC. This gives the protein CASAVGDRGLYGYTF. J is TRBJ1-2 and V is TRBV19; TRBD1 aligns across 10 bases. J gave up 4 bases and V 8 bases, and 10 bases lay outside the gene matches. CDR1 and CDR2 from the germline V gene are LNHDA and SQIVND (reference sequence). This CDR3 spans 15 amino acids.

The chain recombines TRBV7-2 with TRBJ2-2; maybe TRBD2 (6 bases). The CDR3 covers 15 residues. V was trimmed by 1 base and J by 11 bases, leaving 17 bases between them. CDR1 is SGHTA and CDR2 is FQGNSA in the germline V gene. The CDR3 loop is CASSLGPPQGGELFF. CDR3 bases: TGTGCCAGCAGCTTAGGACCCCCGCAGGGAGGAGAGCTGTTTTTT.

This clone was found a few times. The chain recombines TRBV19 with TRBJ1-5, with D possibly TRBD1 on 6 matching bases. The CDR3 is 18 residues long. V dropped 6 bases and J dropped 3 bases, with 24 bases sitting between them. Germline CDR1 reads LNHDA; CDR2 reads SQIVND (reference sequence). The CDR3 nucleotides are TGTGCCAGTAGATCTGGGGGGGCTGGTAACCGGTTCAATCAGCCCCAGCATTTT. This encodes CASRSGGAGNRFNQPQHF.

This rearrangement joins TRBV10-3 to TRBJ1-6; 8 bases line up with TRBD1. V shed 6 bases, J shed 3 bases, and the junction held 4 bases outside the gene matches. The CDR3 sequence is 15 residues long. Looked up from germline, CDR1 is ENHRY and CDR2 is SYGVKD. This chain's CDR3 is CAISPDRGYNSPLHF. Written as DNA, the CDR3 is TGTGCCATCAGCCCAGACAGGGGCTATAATTCACCCCTCCACTTT.

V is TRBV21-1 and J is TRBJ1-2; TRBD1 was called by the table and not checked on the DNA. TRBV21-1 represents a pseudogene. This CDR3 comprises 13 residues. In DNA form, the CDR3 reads TGTGCCAGCAGCAGGGACAGGAACTATGGCTACACCTTC. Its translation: CASSRDRNYGYTF.

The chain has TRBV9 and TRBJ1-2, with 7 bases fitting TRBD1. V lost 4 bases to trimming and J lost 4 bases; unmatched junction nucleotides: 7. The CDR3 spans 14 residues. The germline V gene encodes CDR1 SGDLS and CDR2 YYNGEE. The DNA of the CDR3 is TGTGCCAGCAGCACACGACAGGGTAGCTATGGCTACACCTTC. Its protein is CASSTRQGSYGYTF.

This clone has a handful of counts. CDR3 residues: CAWLWGRYTGELFF. CDR3 bases: TGTGCCTGGCTGTGGGGCAGATACACCGGGGAGCTGTTTTTT. The chain joins TRBV30 to TRBJ2-2; possibly TRBD1 for D (5 bases). The germline V gene has CDR1 GTSNPN and CDR2 SVGIG (reference sequence). Trimming shortened V by 5 bases and J by 3 bases, and 13 bases separated the two germline ends. This CDR3 spans 14 amino acids.